What follows are 11 T cell receptor beta chains derived from one specimen sequenced in a study of shared clonotypes between healthy human individuals. Repertoires were generated with immunoSEQ multiplex PCR, while TCRdb's copy carries only in-frame clones and drops some. Of around 2,000,000 clones listed, over 85% were seen once; the top ten hold 0.85% to 1.2%. Naive CD8 isolation took CD45RO-negative cells positively selected for CCR7 and excluded terminally differentiated effector memory CD45RA+ cells. Sequenced material: naive CD8+ T cells sorted from blood. The origin of the receptors is a man younger than 30 in good health.

The chain combines TRBV13 with TRBJ1-5; perhaps TRBD1 as D (5 bases). CDR3 length: 15 residues. Trimming removed 6 bases from V and 0 bases from J, with 12 bases in between. CDR1 and CDR2 (germline): PRHDT, FYEKMQ (reference sequence). The CDR3 DNA is TGTGCCAGCAGTTATTCCAGGGATAGCAATCAGCCCCAGCATTTT. Its protein product is CASSYSRDSNQPQHF.

Written as DNA, the CDR3 is TGTGCCAGCAGCCAACGACCGGGACAGGGGTCTAACTATGGCTACACCTTC. Residues: CASSQRPGQGSNYGYTF. The chain employs TRBV14 and TRBJ1-2; TRBD1 agrees at 10 bases. V shed 2 bases, J shed 0 bases, and the junction held 6 bases outside the gene matches. Per the germline V gene, CDR1 is SGHDN and CDR2 is FVKESK. The CDR3 extends over 17 amino acids.

The rearrangement joins TRBV10-2 to TRBJ2-1; 9 bases align to TRBD2. In germline, CDR1 is WSHSY, CDR2 SAAADI. This CDR3 spans 13 amino acids. V trimming: 7 bases; J trimming: 7 bases; junction bases outside the gene matches: 5. The CDR3: CASNLAGRNEQFF. In DNA form, the CDR3 reads TGCGCCAGCAATCTAGCGGGGAGGAATGAGCAGTTCTTC.

With respect to this clone: Within the sample, other DNA sequences also encode this same CDR3. This rearrangement joins TRBV30 to TRBJ1-6; D might be TRBD1 (5 bases). The CDR3 consists of 13 residues. The ends were cut back, 0 bases at V and 10 bases at J, with 10 bases in the middle. Germline loops: CDR1 GTSNPN, CDR2 SVGIG (reference sequence). The CDR3 is CAWSVQGDSPLHF. CDR3 coding DNA: TGTGCCTGGAGTGTCCAGGGTGACTCACCCCTCCACTTT.

This sequence joins TRBV5-4 and TRBJ2-6; 12 bases map to TRBD1. CDR3 length: 18 amino acids. Germline CDR1 reads SGHNT; CDR2 reads YYREEE (reference sequence). The V and J ends lost 0 bases and 3 bases, in that order; junction bases with no gene match: 4. CDR3 DNA: TGTGCCAGCAGCTTGGAAGGGACAGGGGGCCTTGGGGCCAACGTCCTGACTTTC. This codes for CASSLEGTGGLGANVLTF.

This clone has just one count. The gene calls are TRBV6-5 and TRBJ2-7; 7 bases match TRBD1. Germline-derived CDR1 and CDR2 are MNHEY and SVGAGI. The CDR3 totals 15 residues. V was clipped by 6 bases and J by 2 bases; unmatched bases: 10. DNA of the CDR3: TGTGCCAGCAGACCCCGGGACAGTAACACCTACGAGCAGTACTTC. This translates into CASRPRDSNTYEQYF.

This clone was seen only a few times. The chain carries TRBV5-5 and TRBJ2-2; tentatively, D is TRBD1 (5 bases). CDR1 is SGHKS and CDR2 is YYEKEE in the germline V gene (reference sequence). The CDR3 contains 15 residues. Trimming took off 1 base at V and 6 bases at J, with 13 bases between the two ends. The CDR3 here is CASSLQGNSAGELFF. CDR3 in DNA: TGTGCCAGCAGCTTGCAGGGTAATAGTGCCGGGGAGCTGTTTTTT.

This sequence joins TRBV27 and TRBJ1-4; TRBD1 aligns across 7 bases. Per germline, CDR1 MNHEY and CDR2 SMNVEV (reference sequence). The CDR3 is made up of 16 amino acids. V shed 5 bases and J 0 bases; nucleotides not matched to a gene: 6. The CDR3 DNA sequence: TGTGCCAGCAGTCTGCTCACAGGGGCAACTAATGAAAAACTGTTTTTT. It codes for CASSLLTGATNEKLFF. Full variable domain (remainder filled in from reference TRBV27 and TRBJ1-4): EAQVTQNPRYLITVTGKKLTVTCSQNMNHEYMSWYRQDPGLGLRQIYYSMNVEVTDKGDVPEGYKVSRKEKRNFPLILESPSPNQTSLYFCASSLLTGATNEKLFFGSGTQLSVL.

Notes on this clone: This sample also contains other DNA sequences that code for the same CDR3. The chain couples TRBV4-1 to TRBJ2-1; D not resolved. Looked up from germline, CDR1 is MGHRA and CDR2 is YSYEKL. CDR3 length: 12 residues. V lost 1 base, J lost 6 bases, and 4 bases lay in between. CDR3 nucleotide sequence: TGCGCCAGCAGCCAAGTGTCCAATGAGCAGTTCTTC. Its translation is CASSQVSNEQFF.

A single count supports this clone. The chain carries TRBV7-8 and TRBJ2-7; D gene uncertain. Germline V gives CDR1 SGHVS, CDR2 FQNEAQ. Trimming cost V 2 bases and J 6 bases, with 14 bases left between them. The CDR3 consists of 14 residues. This CDR3 reads CASSLNPYSGEQYF. CDR3 DNA: TGTGCCAGCAGCTTAAACCCTTATTCTGGCGAGCAGTACTTC.

The chain uses TRBV4-1 and TRBJ1-2; D is possibly TRBD1 (5 bases). Germline lookup yields CDR1 MGHRA and CDR2 YSYEKL. Trimming pared 1 base from V and 7 bases from J, leaving 16 bases between. The CDR3 is made up of 15 amino acids. CDR3 bases: TGCGCCAGCAGCCAAGCTGGGGCCGCCGGGAGTGGCTACACCTTC. It translates to CASSQAGAAGSGYTF.